This TCR beta chain comes out of a study of blood T cell repertoires in COVID-19. This CDR3 has 13 residues. V shed 5 bases and J shed 2 bases, with 10 bases lying between them. CDR1 and CDR2 (germline): SNHLY, FYNNEI. Two consecutive negative NP/OP PCR tests, clearance, or resolved symptoms defined Cohort 3 recovery. The data were produced by immunoSEQ multiplex PCR, yet TCRdb's version contains in-frame clones alone and is incomplete. The sample has 490,000 or so clones, 75% to 90% seen once; the top ten hold approximately 8%. The sample was PBMCs or T cells enriched from blood (not recorded which). The chain links TRBV2 to TRBJ2-7; D is possibly TRBD1 (6 bases). The source of this sequence is a woman between 55 and 75 years old who had recovered from COVID-19. The CDR3 coding sequence is TGTGCCAGCAGTATTAGACAGGCCTACGAGCAGTACTTC. Translated: CASSIRQAYEQYF. Full variable domain (remainder filled in from reference TRBV2 and TRBJ2-7): EPEVTQTPSHQVTQMGQEVILRCVPISNHLYFYWYRQILGQKVEFLVSFYNNEISEKSEIFDDQFSVERPDGSNFTLKIRSTKLEDSAMYFCASSIRQAYEQYFGPGTRLTVT.